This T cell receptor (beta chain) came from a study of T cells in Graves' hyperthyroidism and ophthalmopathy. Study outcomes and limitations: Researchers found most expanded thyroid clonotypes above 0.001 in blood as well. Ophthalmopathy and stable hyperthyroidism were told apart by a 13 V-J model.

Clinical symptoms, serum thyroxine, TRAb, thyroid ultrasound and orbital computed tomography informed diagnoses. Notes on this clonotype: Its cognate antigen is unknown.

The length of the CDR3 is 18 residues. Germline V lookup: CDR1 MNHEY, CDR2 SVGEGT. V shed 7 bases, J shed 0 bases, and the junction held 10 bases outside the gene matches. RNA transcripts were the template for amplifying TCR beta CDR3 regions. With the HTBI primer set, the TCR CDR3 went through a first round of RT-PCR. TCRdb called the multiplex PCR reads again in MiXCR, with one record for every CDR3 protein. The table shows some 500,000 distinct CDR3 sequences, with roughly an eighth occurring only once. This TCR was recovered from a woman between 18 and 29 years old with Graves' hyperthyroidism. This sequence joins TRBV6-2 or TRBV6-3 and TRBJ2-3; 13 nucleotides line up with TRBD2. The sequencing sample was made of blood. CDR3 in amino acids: CASIQLAGGPPSTDTQYF. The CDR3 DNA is TGTGCCAGCATCCAACTAGCGGGAGGGCCTCCTAGCACAGATACGCAGTATTTT.